Below are 29 T cell receptor beta chains sequenced from a single sample in a study of molecular identifiers for immune sequencing clone quantification. TCRdb redid the calling of the PCR reads with MiXCR, one entry per CDR3 protein. Among around 86,000 distinct CDR3 sequences listed, about 20% were seen once. The sample comprised naive CD8+ T cells from blood, with Jurkat cell RNA spiked in. Subset given: FACS-sorted CD8+CD4-CCR7+CD45RA+ naive T cells. The receptors derive from a human donor in good health. Some libraries in this study had Jurkat cell RNA spiked in.

This clonotype appeared many times. The chain carries TRBV28 and TRBJ1-6; D gene uncertain. V was cut by 4 bases and J by 2 bases, with 12 bases left in between. Germline V lookup: CDR1 MDHEN, CDR2 SYDVKM. There are 16 residues in the CDR3. This chain's CDR3 is CASSYVGRAYNSPLHF. The DNA for the CDR3 is TGTGCCAGCAGTTACGTGGGAAGAGCCTATAATTCACCCCTCCACTTT.

The table lists this clonotype with a few counts. This chain connects TRBV7-7 to TRBJ2-7; no clear D gene. The germline V and J ends were trimmed by 4 bases and 6 bases, with 16 bases remaining between them. This CDR3 contains 14 residues. The germline gives CDR1 SSHAT, CDR2 FNYEAQ (reference sequence). The CDR3 protein is CASSSYKGMCEQYF. CDR3 nucleotide sequence: TGTGCCAGCAGCTCCTACAAGGGAATGTGCGAGCAGTACTTC.

This clonotype occurred many times. The rearrangement uses TRBV12-3 or TRBV12-4 and TRBJ1-2; 10 positions agree with TRBD1. This CDR3 contains 15 residues. V lost 3 bases, J lost 8 bases, and 9 bases stayed unmatched. This CDR3 is CASSFSRDRGGGYTF. CDR3 in DNA: TGTGCCAGCAGTTTCTCTAGGGACAGGGGAGGCGGCTACACCTTC.

This clonotype occurred many times. The V gene is TRBV20-1, the J gene TRBJ2-7; 8 nucleotides align to TRBD2. V was pared by 0 bases and J by 5 bases, with 12 bases of the junction left unmatched. The germline V gene encodes CDR1 DFQATT and CDR2 SNEGSKA (reference sequence). The CDR3 is 16 amino acids. The CDR3 DNA reads as TGCAGTGCTAGAGATGGGCTAGCGGGTAGTAACGACGAGCAGTACTTC. Translating gives CSARDGLAGSNDEQYF.

Comment on this clonotype: This may come from a read error, since a much larger clone is one base off. The V gene is TRBV11-2, the J gene TRBJ2-4; the match to TRBD2 covers 13 bases. Germline lookup yields CDR1 SGHAT and CDR2 FQNNGV. V lost 7 bases and J lost 9; bases outside the gene matches: 9. This CDR3 has 15 amino acids. The CDR3 reads CASNAATSGGGIQYF. For the CDR3, the DNA is TGTGCCAGCAATGCCGCCACTAGCGGGGGGGGCATTCAGTACTTC.

This clonotype was counted a few times. At one end the junction does not follow the germline gene, possibly because of a read error. The chain recombines TRBV25-1 with TRBJ2-3, with D perhaps assigned TRBD1 or TRBD2 (6 bases each). The CDR3 runs to 13 residues. The germline V gene has CDR1 MGHDK and CDR2 SYGVNS. In DNA, the CDR3 is TGTGTCAGCAGTACATGGGGGGCTGATACGCAGTATTTT. Its protein product is CVSSTWGADTQYF.

This clonotype appeared many times. The V and J genes are TRBV20-1 and TRBJ2-5; tentatively, D is TRBD2 (6 bases). Germline CDR1 is DFQATT and CDR2 is SNEGSKA (reference sequence). There are 17 residues in the CDR3. V shed 0 bases and J shed 9 bases, with 26 bases lying between them. CDR3 residues: CSARDGSSPPWTGAQYF. DNA of the CDR3: TGCAGTGCTAGAGATGGCTCCTCACCACCCTGGACGGGGGCCCAGTACTTC.

This clonotype was observed at least ten times. The gene calls are TRBV6-2 or TRBV6-3 and TRBJ2-7; possible D gene TRBD1, 5 bases. This CDR3 is 13 amino acids long. The ends were cut back, 5 bases at V and 1 base at J, with 9 bases in the middle. Germline CDR1 reads MNHEY; CDR2 reads SVGEGT. The CDR3 nucleotides read TGTGCCAGCAGTGCGGACACTTCCTACGAGCAGTACTTC. Its protein is CASSADTSYEQYF.

This clonotype was seen many times. The gene calls are TRBV20-1 and TRBJ1-5, with 8 bases matching TRBD1. Germline values: CDR1 DFQATT, CDR2 SNEGSKA (reference sequence). The CDR3 is 12 residues long. This CDR3 is CISTGVYQPQHF. The DNA of the CDR3 is TGCATCTCGACAGGGGTATACCAGCCCCAGCATTTT.

At least ten counts were recorded for this clonotype. In nucleotides, the CDR3 is TGTGCCAGCAGCCCGTTTGGGAGGGGGGCGCCGGATCAGCCCCAGCATTTT. The encoded protein is CASSPFGRGAPDQPQHF. This chain joins TRBV7-6 and TRBJ1-5; perhaps TRBD1 as D (6 bases). The CDR3 is made up of 17 amino acids. In germline, CDR1 is SGHVS, CDR2 FNYEAQ. Trimming took off 5 bases at V and 5 bases at J, with 22 bases between the two ends.

This clonotype was recorded many times. V usage is TRBV29-1 and J usage is TRBJ1-4, with D unresolved. V was cut by 2 bases and J by 8 bases, with 6 bases left in between. The CDR3 has 11 amino acids. Germline V gene sequence: CDR1 SQVTM, CDR2 ANQGSEA. In DNA, the CDR3 is TGCAGCGTTGAAATATACGAAAAACTGTTTTTT. Translation gives CSVEIYEKLFF.

This clonotype was counted ten times or more. This sequence joins TRBV30 and TRBJ1-1, with no clear D. Trimming left V 1 base short and J 4 bases short, with 10 bases between. The CDR3 has 13 amino acids. Looked up from germline, CDR1 is GTSNPN and CDR2 is SVGIG (reference sequence). The CDR3 reads CAWSGFLATEAFF. The CDR3 nucleotides read TGTGCCTGGAGTGGATTTTTGGCCACTGAAGCTTTCTTT.

For this clonotype: Given a much more abundant clone one base away, this may be a read error. The chain is built from TRBV2 and TRBJ1-1; 10 bases line up with TRBD1. CDR3 length equals 13 residues. Germline values: CDR1 SNHLY, CDR2 FYNNEI. Trimming cost V 7 bases and J 9 bases; bases outside gene matches: 8. The DNA of the CDR3 is TGTGCCAGCAACCCGGGACAGGGGCGAAAAGCTTTCTTT. Translation gives CASNPGQGRKAFF.

The table lists this clonotype with many counts. The chain links TRBV29-1 to TRBJ2-7, with D perhaps being TRBD1 or TRBD2 (5 bases each). Trimming took 3 bases from V and 5 from J, leaving 14 bases between them. The CDR3 loop spans 13 amino acids. Germline V gene sequence: CDR1 SQVTM, CDR2 ANQGSEA. The chain's CDR3 is CSVEWAGRDEQYF. For the CDR3, the DNA is TGCAGCGTTGAGTGGGCAGGGCGGGACGAGCAGTACTTC.

The table lists this clonotype with many counts. The rearrangement links TRBV7-9 to TRBJ2-7, with D possibly TRBD1 on 5 matching bases. Trimming shortened V by 4 bases and J by 4 bases, and 17 bases separated the two germline ends. In germline, CDR1 is SEHNR, CDR2 FQNEAQ (reference sequence). The CDR3 contains 15 residues. The CDR3 reads CASSSQLGRAYEQYF. In nucleotides, the CDR3 is TGTGCCAGCAGCTCCCAGCTGGGCAGGGCATACGAGCAGTACTTC.

This clonotype came up many times. V gene TRBV30 combines with J gene TRBJ1-3; TRBD1 is a possible D gene (6 bases). The V and J ends lost 0 bases and 2 bases respectively, with 8 bases between them. Germline loops: CDR1 GTSNPN, CDR2 SVGIG (reference sequence). This CDR3 has 14 residues. CDR3 sequence (DNA): TGTGCCTGGAGTGTGGGGGCAGCTGGAAACACCATATATTTT. Amino acids: CAWSVGAAGNTIYF. Based on the CDR3 plus reference TRBV30 and TRBJ1-3, the full variable domain is SQTIHQWPATLVQPVGSPLSLECTVEGTSNPNLYWYRQAAGRGLQLLFYSVGIGQISSEVPQNLSASRPQDRQFILSSKKLLLSDSGFYLCAWSVGAAGNTIYFGEGSWLTVV.

This clonotype was found many times. V is TRBV5-4 and J is TRBJ1-2; no definite D call. The CDR3 length is 14 residues. Germline CDR1 is SGHNT and CDR2 is YYREEE (reference sequence). V gave up 0 bases and J gave up 5 bases, with 11 bases separating them. This chain's CDR3 is CASSLDIFKYGYTF. The CDR3 coding sequence is TGTGCCAGCAGCTTGGACATCTTTAAGTATGGCTACACCTTC. Drawing the rest from reference TRBV5-4 and TRBJ1-2, the complete variable domain is ETGVTQSPTHLIKTRGQQVTLRCSSQSGHNTVSWYQQALGQGPQFIFQYYREEENGRGNFPPRFSGLQFPNYSSELNVNALELDDSALYLCASSLDIFKYGYTFGSGTRLTVV.

This clonotype has ten or more counts. The rearrangement links TRBV11-1 to TRBJ2-3; 10 bases line up with TRBD2. Unmatched junction bases numbered 6, after V lost 0 bases and J lost 3 bases. CDR1 and CDR2 (germline): SGHAT, FQDESV (reference sequence). This CDR3 is built from 17 residues. The CDR3 is CASSLAPSGSWTDTQYF. The CDR3 coding sequence is TGTGCCAGCAGCTTAGCTCCTAGCGGGAGTTGGACAGATACGCAGTATTTT.

This clonotype was observed at least ten times. The chain combines TRBV2 with TRBJ2-7; weak D call: TRBD2 (6 bases). V lost 4 bases, J lost 2 bases, and 12 bases lay in between. The CDR3 has 14 residues. Germline values: CDR1 SNHLY, CDR2 FYNNEI. CDR3 DNA sequence: TGTGCCAGCAGTGCCTCCGGGGGAGCCTACGAGCAGTACTTC. As protein: CASSASGGAYEQYF.

This clonotype was recorded many times. The CDR3 is CASRLAGSSTDTQYF. The CDR3 region has the DNA TGTGCCAGCAGGCTAGCGGGTTCTTCCACAGATACGCAGTATTTT. This chain links TRBV2 with TRBJ2-3; the match to TRBD2 covers 8 bases. Germline assignment: CDR1 SNHLY and CDR2 FYNNEI. V lost 6 bases, J lost 2 bases, and 7 bases stayed unmatched. CDR3 length: 15 residues.

This clonotype was picked up many times. V is TRBV27 and J is TRBJ1-2; 9 bases line up with TRBD1. The germline CDR1 and CDR2 sequences are MNHEY and SMNVEV (reference sequence). This CDR3 has 14 amino acids. V trimming: 2 bases; J trimming: 7 bases; junction bases outside the gene matches: 5. CDR3 protein: CASSLGTGFSGYTF. CDR3 nucleotides: TGTGCCAGCAGTTTAGGGACAGGGTTTTCTGGCTACACCTTC.

The gene calls are TRBV5-1 and TRBJ1-1; D not certain. The CDR3 sequence is 15 residues long. Per the germline V gene, CDR1 is SGHRS and CDR2 is YFSETQ. Trimming removed 1 base at V and 4 bases at J, with 14 bases between. The CDR3 DNA is TGCGCCAGCAGCTTGTCGTACACAGTGCTCACTGAAGCTTTCTTT. This sequence encodes CASSLSYTVLTEAFF.

This clonotype was recorded at least ten times. The V gene is TRBV20-1, the J gene TRBJ2-1; 7 bases are shared with TRBD1. With V trimmed by 5 bases and J by 5 bases, 12 bases remained unmatched. The germline gives CDR1 DFQATT, CDR2 SNEGSKA (reference sequence). The CDR3 runs 15 residues. CDR3 sequence (DNA): TGCAGTGCTTACATTGACAGGGCTGTGAACAATGAGCAGTTCTTC. It codes for CSAYIDRAVNNEQFF.

This clonotype showed up many times. The gene calls are TRBV4-1 and TRBJ2-1; 8 bases map to TRBD2. The germline V gene encodes CDR1 MGHRA and CDR2 YSYEKL. V lost 4 bases to trimming and J lost 4 bases; unmatched junction nucleotides: 9. The CDR3 runs 16 residues. The CDR3 DNA follows: TGCGCCAGCAGCCCCGTAAGGACTAGCATATACAATGAGCAGTTCTTC. It codes for CASSPVRTSIYNEQFF.

This clonotype was recorded at least ten times. V usage is TRBV19 and J usage is TRBJ2-7; 10 nucleotides match TRBD1. V lost 5 bases, J lost 5 bases, and 9 bases stayed unmatched. Germline loops: CDR1 LNHDA, CDR2 SQIVND (reference sequence). The CDR3 runs 15 residues. CDR3 residues: CASSLGQGVSHEQYF. In DNA form, the CDR3 reads TGTGCCAGTAGTCTTGGACAGGGGGTATCCCACGAGCAGTACTTC.

This clonotype was detected many times. The chain links TRBV19 to TRBJ2-7; 8 nucleotides align to TRBD1. Trimming removed 3 bases from V and 4 bases from J; junction bases left unmatched: 8. Germline V gene data show CDR1 as LNHDA and CDR2 as SQIVND (reference sequence). The CDR3 extends over 15 amino acids. Here the CDR3 DNA reads TGTGCCAGTAGTATTTTAACAGGGGGTAGGTACGAGCAGTACTTC. This encodes CASSILTGGRYEQYF.

Comment on this clonotype: A much larger clonotype is one base distant, so this may be a read error. This chain connects TRBV7-6 to TRBJ2-7; no definite D call. CDR3 length: 14 amino acids. CDR1 is SGHVS, CDR2 FNYEAQ, per germline. The CDR3 spells CASSLGEATYELYF. DNA for the CDR3: TGTGCCAGCAGCTTAGGGGAAGCTACCTACGAGCTGTACTTC.

This clonotype has a count of ten or more. The chain joins TRBV7-9 to TRBJ2-3, with a tentative D call TRBD1 (6 bases). Germline values: CDR1 SEHNR, CDR2 FQNEAQ (reference sequence). The ends were cut back, 8 bases at V and 0 bases at J, with 6 bases in the middle. There are 12 residues in the CDR3. CDR3 sequence reads: CASDRSTDTQYF. In DNA form, the CDR3 reads TGTGCCAGCGACAGGAGCACAGATACGCAGTATTTT.

This clonotype has ten or more counts. The chain uses TRBV29-1 and TRBJ1-5; TRBD1 matches at 7 bases. Germline lookup yields CDR1 SQVTM and CDR2 ANQGSEA. V trimming: 2 bases; J trimming: 0 bases; junction bases outside the gene matches: 4. The CDR3 has 15 amino acids. The CDR3 sequence is CSVETGEGSNQPQHF. In DNA, the CDR3 is TGCAGCGTTGAAACAGGGGAGGGTAGCAATCAGCCCCAGCATTTT.